This T cell receptor beta chain appears in the sequencing data of a study of blood T cell repertoires in COVID-19. Across the whole study: Spain, Italy and the United States supplied samples that represented acute and convalescent COVID-19. In each case, the material was cDNA or gDNA derived from T cells, B-cell-depleted T cells, or PBMCs.

Source study methods: The assay estimated nucleated cells by amplifying reference gene primers. Clones were sequenced by immunoSEQ multiplex PCR, and TCRdb holds only the in-frame ones, with some missing. That table gives V, J and clone size, and the DNA gave D and trimming. In the table there are under 250,000 clones, more than 75% of which are singletons. Specimen: peripheral blood. The sequence was obtained from an older woman who had recovered from COVID-19.

The CDR3: CASSFQALLSENTEAFF. Here the CDR3 DNA reads TGTGCCAGCAGTTTTCAGGCCCTCCTCTCAGAGAACACTGAAGCTTTCTTT. This chain connects TRBV27 to TRBJ1-1, with D uncertain. The CDR3 is 17 amino acids. Trimming cost V 3 bases and J 1 base, with 18 bases left between them. Germline CDR1 is MNHEY and CDR2 is SMNVEV (reference sequence).